The 8 T cell receptor beta chains reported below all come from one sample, sequenced in a study of cytomegalovirus exposure and HLA in healthy donors listed by TCRdb under 2017. Receptor libraries were prepared by the immunoSEQ multiplex PCR assay. For the multiplex PCR, a mixture combining 60 forward primers for TCR Vbeta segments and 13 reverse primers for TCR Jbeta segments was used. TCRdb provides this immuneACCESS table in a form limited to in-frame rearrangements. Some clones are lacking; in checked studies, under half of them reflect an unresolved V gene, and why the rest are absent is not known. The sample contains some 190,000 clones, 75% to 90% of them found a single time. About 1.2% of the sample is in the top ten clones. Sequencing input: PBMCs. These receptors all stem from a boy aged 2 to 9 in good health and CMV-seronegative.

The chain has TRBV6-5 and TRBJ1-1, with unresolved D. The CDR3 sequence is 11 residues long. Germline lookup yields CDR1 MNHEY and CDR2 SVGAGI. V was clipped by 7 bases and J by 8 bases, with 11 bases between them. CDR3 loop: CASKLEREAFF. The CDR3 region has the DNA TGTGCCAGCAAACTGGAGAGGGAAGCTTTCTTT.

The chain employs TRBV30 and TRBJ2-7; 11 bases match TRBD2. Trimming at V came to 0 bases and at J to 3 bases, leaving 16 bases not matched to a gene. The CDR3 has 19 amino acids. Germline V CDR1 and CDR2: GTSNPN, SVGIG (reference sequence). The CDR3 here is CAWSVRASGRPAFYYEQYF. The DNA of the CDR3 is TGTGCCTGGAGTGTACGAGCTAGCGGGAGGCCAGCGTTTTACTACGAGCAGTACTTC.

Only one count was recorded for this clone. The chain uses TRBV18 and TRBJ2-7, with a possible D match to TRBD1 (6 bases). CDR1 KGHSH and CDR2 LQKENI come from the germline V gene. The V and J ends lost 4 bases and 2 bases respectively, with 15 bases between them. This CDR3 is built from 15 residues. In DNA form, the CDR3 reads TGTGCCAGCTCACTTCGTCAGGGGAGTCCCTACGAGCAGTACTTC. Its protein product is CASSLRQGSPYEQYF.

V and J are TRBV19 and TRBJ2-5; 13 bases line up with TRBD2. CDR1 and CDR2 (germline): LNHDA, SQIVND (reference sequence). There are 18 residues in the CDR3. J gave up 5 bases and V 5 bases, and 14 bases lay outside the gene matches. CDR3 DNA sequence: TGTGCCAGTAGTTTACGCCCCGGGACTAGCGGGGTGGGGGAGACCCAGTACTTC. Amino acid sequence: CASSLRPGTSGVGETQYF. Full variable domain (missing parts from reference TRBV19 and TRBJ2-5): DGGITQSPKYLFRKEGQNVTLSCEQNLNHDAMYWYRQDPGQGLRLIYYSQIVNDFQKGDIAEGYSVSREKKESFPLTVTSAQKNPTAFYLCASSLRPGTSGVGETQYFGPGTRLLVL.

This chain connects TRBV7-9 to TRBJ2-1; TRBD2 might be the D (5 bases). Germline lookup yields CDR1 SEHNR and CDR2 FQNEAQ (reference sequence). Trimming left V 5 bases short and J 8 bases short, with 16 bases between. This CDR3 spans 14 amino acids. CDR3 protein: CASSPTAGRDEQFF. In DNA form, the CDR3 reads TGTGCCAGCAGCCCCACGGCGGGTCGGGATGAGCAGTTCTTC.

This clone was counted once. The genes are TRBV21-1 and TRBJ1-1; the D call in the table, TRBD1, was not verified against the DNA. TRBV21-1 is deemed a pseudogene. The CDR3 runs 14 residues. The CDR3 DNA is TGTGCCAGCAGCAAAGAGAGGACAGGGATGGAAGCTTTCTTT. Protein: CASSKERTGMEAFF.

In this sample, this clone turned up once. This chain joins TRBV27 and TRBJ1-6; 10 nucleotides match TRBD1. This CDR3 comprises 15 residues. CDR1 and CDR2 from the germline V gene are MNHEY and SMNVEV (reference sequence). J gave up 10 bases and V 5 bases, and 8 bases lay outside the gene matches. CDR3 residues: CASSAPGQGNSPLHF. In DNA form, the CDR3 reads TGTGCCAGCAGTGCCCCGGGACAGGGGAACTCACCCCTCCACTTT.

This clone occurred a few times. The chain joins TRBV19 to TRBJ2-1, with 8 bases identical to TRBD2. This CDR3 spans 15 amino acids. The trim removed 3 bases at V and 7 bases at J, leaving 8 bases unmatched. The V gene's germline CDR1 is LNHDA and CDR2 SQIVND (reference sequence). The CDR3 region has the DNA TGTGCCAGTAGTATCTCGGGAGGGCCGGGGAATGAGCAGTTCTTC. Its protein product is CASSISGGPGNEQFF.